Each of the 29 T cell receptor beta chains below was sequenced from the same sample in a study of blood T cell repertoires in COVID-19. Only in-frame clones appear in the TCRdb table, and some are missing; sequencing was by immunoSEQ multiplex PCR. The repertoire holds 290,000 or so clones, with around nine tenths as singletons. Sequenced input: PBMCs or T cells enriched from blood (not recorded which). These receptors came from a woman in her 30s who had recovered from COVID-19.

This clone was seen a handful of times. CDR3 DNA sequence: TGTGCCACCGTTAGTTTTGGCAGTACTAATAACAATGAGCAGTTCTTC. This sequence encodes CATVSFGSTNNNEQFF. V usage is TRBV7-2 and J usage is TRBJ2-1; D uncertain. The CDR3 sequence is 16 residues long. Germline-derived CDR1 and CDR2 are SGHTA and FQGNSA. Trimming removed 10 bases from V and 5 bases from J, with 24 bases in between.

The J gene is TRBJ2-2, the V gene TRBV7-3; 8 bases are shared with TRBD2. J lost 6 bases, V lost 4 bases, and 7 bases had no gene match. There are 15 residues in the CDR3. CDR1 is SGHTA, CDR2 FQGTGA, per germline. CDR3 DNA sequence: TGTGCCAGCAGCTCCAGCGGGAGTAATGCCGGGGAGCTGTTTTTT. It codes for CASSSSGSNAGELFF. Based on the CDR3 plus reference TRBV7-3 and TRBJ2-2, the full variable domain is GAGVSQTPSNKVTEKGKYVELRCDPISGHTALYWYRQSLGQGPEFLIYFQGTGAADDSGLPNDRFFAVRPEGSVSTLKIQRTERGDSAVYLCASSSSGSNAGELFFGEGSRLTVL.

The CDR3 spells CASSETSDYNEQFF. The CDR3 nucleotides read TGTGCCAGCAGCGAGACTAGCGACTACAATGAGCAGTTCTTC. The chain employs TRBV9 and TRBJ2-1; 8 nucleotides align to TRBD2. The CDR3 consists of 14 residues. Germline CDR1 is SGDLS and CDR2 is YYNGEE. V dropped 3 bases and J dropped 3; count of bases not matched to a gene: 2. Based on the CDR3 plus reference TRBV9 and TRBJ2-1, the full variable domain is DSGVTQTPKHLITATGQRVTLRCSPRSGDLSVYWYQQSLDQGLQFLIQYYNGEERAKGNILERFSAQQFPDLHSELNLSSLELGDSALYFCASSETSDYNEQFFGPGTRLTVL.

The DNA of the CDR3 is TGTGCCTGGAGTGGCGCAGGGTGGACTGAAGCTTTCTTT. Translating it yields CAWSGAGWTEAFF. V is TRBV30 and J is TRBJ1-1, with D perhaps matching TRBD1 (5 bases). This CDR3 region has 13 residues. Trimming shortened V by 1 base and J by 5 bases, and 11 bases separated the two germline ends. The V gene's germline CDR1 is GTSNPN and CDR2 SVGIG (reference sequence).

This clone was seen only a few times. This chain joins TRBV27 and TRBJ1-3; 8 bases fit TRBD1. There are 14 residues in the CDR3. Trimming removed 5 bases from V and 4 bases from J; junction bases left unmatched: 4. Germline-derived CDR1 and CDR2 are MNHEY and SMNVEV (reference sequence). The CDR3 loop is CASSARGQGNTIYF. In DNA form, the CDR3 reads TGTGCCAGCAGTGCCAGGGGGCAGGGAAACACCATATATTTT.

This clone was counted only a few times. The V call is TRBV4-2, the J call TRBJ1-1, with D perhaps matching TRBD1 (6 bases). Per germline, CDR1 LGHNA and CDR2 YNFKEQ. Trimming pared 1 base from V and 7 bases from J, leaving 13 bases between. This CDR3 is built from 14 residues. In nucleotides, the CDR3 is TGTGCCAGCAGCCAAGTGGGAGGGGGAGATGAAGCTTTCTTT. Amino acid sequence: CASSQVGGGDEAFF.

This chain connects TRBV6-2 or TRBV6-3 to TRBJ2-4; TRBD2 is a possible D gene (5 bases). The V end was cut by 5 bases, the J end by 8 bases, with 19 bases between. The length of the CDR3 is 15 residues. The V gene's germline CDR1 is MNHEY and CDR2 SVGEGT. CDR3 in amino acids: CASSPRRDRGDIQYF. CDR3 in DNA: TGTGCCAGCAGTCCCCGACGAGATCGGGGAGACATTCAGTACTTC.

The V gene is TRBV11-3, the J gene TRBJ1-1; maybe TRBD1 (5 bases). Germline assignment: CDR1 SGHNT and CDR2 YENEEA. This CDR3 is built from 14 residues. V was shortened by 3 bases and J by 1 base, with 9 bases between the two germline ends. The CDR3 DNA sequence: TGTGCCAGCAGCTTGGGACTCCAGAACACTGAAGCTTTCTTT. Encoded protein: CASSLGLQNTEAFF.

This clone was observed once. The V and J genes are TRBV27 and TRBJ1-1; D unclear. With 2 bases removed from V and 4 bases from J, the gap between germline ends came to 11 bases. From germline, CDR1 is MNHEY and CDR2 SMNVEV (reference sequence). The CDR3 is made up of 14 amino acids. CDR3 amino acids: CASSLGRGFTEAFF. The CDR3 DNA reads TGTGCCAGCAGTTTAGGGCGGGGATTCACTGAAGCTTTCTTT.

The chain couples TRBV27 to TRBJ2-1; a weak D match, TRBD2 (6 bases). Trimming stripped 1 base from V and 7 bases from J, with 14 bases between. Germline V lookup: CDR1 MNHEY, CDR2 SMNVEV (reference sequence). The CDR3 covers 15 residues. CDR3 sequence (DNA): TGTGCCAGCAGTTTATGGGGGGAAGCTTCGAATGAGCAGTTCTTC. This gives the protein CASSLWGEASNEQFF.

This chain joins TRBV5-4 and TRBJ2-1; D remains unclear. The CDR3 has 15 amino acids. Trimming left V 0 bases short and J 2 bases short, with 9 bases between. CDR1 is SGHNT and CDR2 is YYREEE in the germline V gene (reference sequence). CDR3 bases: TGTGCCAGCAGCTTGGGGGCTGAAACCTACAATGAGCAGTTCTTC. This translates into CASSLGAETYNEQFF.

The CDR3 DNA sequence: TGCAGCGTGGGGCTGTGGAGCTCTGGAAACACCATATATTTT. Translating gives CSVGLWSSGNTIYF. The chain is built from TRBV29-1 and TRBJ1-3, with a weak D call TRBD1 (5 bases). CDR1 is SQVTM and CDR2 is ANQGSEA in the germline V gene. V was cut by 6 bases and J by 0 bases, with 12 bases left in between. This CDR3 comprises 14 residues.

This chain links TRBV27 with TRBJ2-2; 9 positions match TRBD1. V trimming: 1 base; J trimming: 4 bases; junction bases outside the gene matches: 4. Per the germline V gene, CDR1 is MNHEY and CDR2 is SMNVEV (reference sequence). The CDR3 sequence is 16 residues long. The CDR3 nucleotides read TGTGCCAGCAGTTTATTGGGGACAGGGAGCACCGGGGAGCTGTTTTTT. Protein product: CASSLLGTGSTGELFF.

The CDR3 region is CASSYYPGGVYEQYF. CDR3 sequence (DNA): TGTGCCAGCAGTTACTACCCGGGAGGGGTCTACGAGCAGTACTTC. V is TRBV6-5 and J is TRBJ2-7; 8 bases line up with TRBD2. The CDR3 has 15 amino acids. The ends lost 1 base at V and 3 bases at J; junction bases unmatched: 5. CDR1 and CDR2 (germline): MNHEY, SVGAGI.

The chain recombines TRBV5-4 with TRBJ2-4; TRBD2 matches 8 bases. V lost 4 bases to trimming and J lost 8 bases; unmatched junction nucleotides: 14. The germline V gene encodes CDR1 SGHNT and CDR2 YYREEE (reference sequence). CDR3 size: 16 residues. The CDR3 sequence is CASSQAGAYLGDIQYF. CDR3 in DNA: TGTGCCAGCAGCCAAGCGGGGGCCTATTTAGGGGACATTCAGTACTTC.

The chain employs TRBV4-1 and TRBJ2-7; the D gene is possibly TRBD1 (6 bases). The CDR3 runs 16 residues. Trimming left V 5 bases short and J 1 base short, with 18 bases between. Germline lookup yields CDR1 MGHRA and CDR2 YSYEKL. The chain's CDR3 is CASSDIPGQSSYEQYF. For the CDR3, the DNA is TGCGCCAGCAGCGACATCCCGGGACAATCTTCCTACGAGCAGTACTTC.

The chain uses TRBV28 and TRBJ2-7, with 9 bases lining up with TRBD1. This CDR3 comprises 16 residues. Germline loops: CDR1 MDHEN, CDR2 SYDVKM. Unmatched junction bases numbered 13, after V lost 6 bases and J lost 4 bases. The CDR3 loop is CASSKYPGQGPYEQYF. For the CDR3, the DNA is TGTGCCAGCAGCAAGTACCCGGGACAGGGACCGTACGAGCAGTACTTC. Full variable domain (missing parts from reference TRBV28 and TRBJ2-7): DVKVTQSSRYLVKRTGEKVFLECVQDMDHENMFWYRQDPGLGLRLIYFSYDVKMKEKGDIPEGYSVSREKKERFSLILESASTNQTSMYLCASSKYPGQGPYEQYFGPGTRLTVT.

The rearrangement links TRBV6-1 to TRBJ2-7, with TRBD2 as a possible D gene (5 bases). Germline V CDR1 and CDR2: MNHNS, SASEGT. The CDR3 covers 12 residues. The V end was cut by 3 bases, the J end by 6 bases, with 9 bases between. The CDR3 DNA sequence: TGTGCCAGCAGTGAGGTTGGAGGCGAGCAGTACTTC. Protein sequence: CASSEVGGEQYF.

The chain carries TRBV3-1 (or the pseudogene TRBV3-2) and TRBJ1-2, with D possibly matching TRBD1 (6 bases). Trimming cost V 2 bases and J 5 bases, with 15 bases left between them. Germline CDR1 is LGHDT and CDR2 is YNNKEL (reference sequence). The CDR3 is 15 residues long. CDR3 loop: CASSQRDIRSYGYTF. CDR3 DNA sequence: TGTGCCAGCAGCCAAAGGGACATTCGGAGTTATGGCTACACCTTC.

The chain has TRBV29-1 and TRBJ1-2; the D gene is possibly TRBD1 (6 bases). The CDR3 covers 14 residues. Germline V gene data show CDR1 as SQVTM and CDR2 as ANQGSEA. V lost 2 bases to trimming and J lost 2 bases, with 12 bases between them. The CDR3 sequence is CSVESPDRNYGYTF. The CDR3 DNA sequence: TGCAGCGTTGAATCTCCGGACAGAAACTATGGCTACACCTTC.

The chain combines TRBV7-9 with TRBJ1-5, with D possibly TRBD1 on 6 matching bases. The CDR3 runs 15 residues. Per germline, CDR1 SEHNR and CDR2 FQNEAQ (reference sequence). Trimming shortened V by 1 base and J by 1 base, and 8 bases separated the two germline ends. The DNA of the CDR3 is TGTGCCAGCAGCTTAGGGGGGGGCAGCAATCAGCCCCAGCATTTT. As protein: CASSLGGGSNQPQHF.

The rearrangement uses TRBV5-8 and TRBJ2-3, with D hard to call. V shed 3 bases and J shed 1 base, with 6 bases lying between them. Germline V gives CDR1 SGHTS, CDR2 YDEGEE. The CDR3 runs 13 residues. The CDR3, as DNA: TGTGCCAGCAGCTCCATAGGCACAGATACGCAGTATTTT. It yields the protein CASSSIGTDTQYF.

The DNA for the CDR3 is TGTGCCAGCAGTGAATGGGGGGAGGGCTCCTACGAGCAGTACTTC. Translated, it gives CASSEWGEGSYEQYF. The chain links TRBV2 to TRBJ2-7; 7 bases fit TRBD2. In germline, CDR1 is SNHLY, CDR2 FYNNEI. CDR3 size: 15 residues. The trim removed 2 bases at V and 0 bases at J, leaving 4 bases unmatched.

As DNA, the CDR3 is TGTGCCTGGAGTGTTGGAATGGGACAGCGGAATTCACCCCTCCACTTT. This sequence encodes CAWSVGMGQRNSPLHF. J is TRBJ1-6 and V is TRBV30; 7 bases are a match to TRBD1. CDR1 and CDR2 (germline): GTSNPN, SVGIG (reference sequence). V lost 0 bases, J lost 7 bases, and 9 bases stayed unmatched. The CDR3 has 16 amino acids.

The chain couples TRBV19 to TRBJ2-1, with 10 nucleotides matching TRBD2. Germline lookup yields CDR1 LNHDA and CDR2 SQIVND (reference sequence). The CDR3 runs 16 residues. The V gene end was trimmed by 1 base and the J gene end by 7 bases; junction bases not matched to a gene: 7. The CDR3 DNA reads TGTGCCAGTAGTATAGTAGCGGGAGGATTCGGGAATGAGCAGTTCTTC. It codes for CASSIVAGGFGNEQFF.

V and J are TRBV4-3 and TRBJ2-7; 9 nucleotides agree with TRBD1. CDR3 length: 13 residues. V gave up 4 bases and J gave up 3 bases; unmatched junction bases: 1. Germline CDR1 reads LGHNA; CDR2 reads YSLEER. CDR3 nucleotide sequence: TGCGCCAGCAGCCTGGGACAGGGCTACGAGCAGTACTTC. Protein product: CASSLGQGYEQYF.

The chain recombines TRBV2 with TRBJ2-2, with a weak D call TRBD2 (5 bases). The CDR3 totals 14 residues. The germline V gene has CDR1 SNHLY and CDR2 FYNNEI. Trimming removed 6 bases from V and 0 bases from J, with 8 bases in between. Here the CDR3 reads CASRSSPNTGELFF. The CDR3 DNA follows: TGTGCCAGCAGGTCTAGCCCGAACACCGGGGAGCTGTTTTTT. Combining the CDR3 with reference TRBV2 and TRBJ2-2 gives the whole variable domain EPEVTQTPSHQVTQMGQEVILRCVPISNHLYFYWYRQILGQKVEFLVSFYNNEISEKSEIFDDQFSVERPDGSNFTLKIRSTKLEDSAMYFCASRSSPNTGELFFGEGSRLTVL.

V and J are TRBV28 and TRBJ2-7; TRBD2 matches at 11 bases. CDR1 is MDHEN, CDR2 SYDVKM, per germline. The CDR3 spans 16 residues. The V and J ends lost 6 bases and 6 bases, in that order; junction bases with no gene match: 13. CDR3 protein: CASRGTSGQASGEQYF. Here the CDR3 DNA reads TGTGCCAGCAGGGGGACTAGCGGACAGGCATCGGGCGAGCAGTACTTC.

The chain links TRBV25-1 to TRBJ1-5; the D gene is possibly TRBD1 (5 bases). Germline V gene lookup returns CDR1 MGHDK and CDR2 SYGVNS. This CDR3 is 15 amino acids long. With 2 bases removed from V and 3 bases from J, the gap between germline ends came to 11 bases. For the CDR3, the DNA is TGTGCCAGCAGTGAAGCTGGGGGGTACAATCAGCCCCAGCATTTT. Its protein is CASSEAGGYNQPQHF.